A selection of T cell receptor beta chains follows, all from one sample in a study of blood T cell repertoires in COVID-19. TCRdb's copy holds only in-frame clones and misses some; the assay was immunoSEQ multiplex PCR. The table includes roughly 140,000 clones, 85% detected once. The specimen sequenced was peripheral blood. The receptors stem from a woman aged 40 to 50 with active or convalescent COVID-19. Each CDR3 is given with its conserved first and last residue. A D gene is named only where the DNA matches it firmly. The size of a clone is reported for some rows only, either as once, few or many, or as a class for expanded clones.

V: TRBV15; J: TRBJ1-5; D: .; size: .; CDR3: CATSRDGTAGSWPQHF; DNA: TGTGCCACCAGCAGAGACGGGACTGCCGGAAGTTGGCCCCAGCATTTT
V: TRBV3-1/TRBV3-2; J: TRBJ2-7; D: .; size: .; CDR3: CASGHPYEQYF; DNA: TGTGCCAGCGGACATCCTTACGAGCAGTACTTC
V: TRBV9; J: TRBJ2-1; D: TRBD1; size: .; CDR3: CASSVDRGRYDEQFF; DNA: TGTGCCAGCAGCGTAGACAGGGGGCGTTATGATGAGCAGTTCTTC
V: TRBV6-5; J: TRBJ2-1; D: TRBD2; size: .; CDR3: CASSYFEREGLFF; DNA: TGTGCCAGCAGTTACTTTGAGCGGGAGGGCCTGTTCTTC
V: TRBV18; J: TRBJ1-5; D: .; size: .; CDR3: CASSPAGVGNQPQHF; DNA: TGTGCCAGCTCACCCGCAGGGGTGGGCAATCAGCCCCAGCATTTT
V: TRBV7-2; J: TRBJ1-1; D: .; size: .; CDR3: CASSSEGVWTEAFF; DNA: TGTGCCAGCAGCTCCGAAGGGGTGTGGACTGAAGCTTTCTTT
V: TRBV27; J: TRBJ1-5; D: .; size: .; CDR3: CASSSEFGQPQHF; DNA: TGTGCCAGCAGTTCTGAATTCGGTCAGCCCCAGCATTTT
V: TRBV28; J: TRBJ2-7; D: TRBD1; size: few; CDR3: CASSPPVGQGGYEQYF; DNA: TGTGCCAGCAGTCCCCCGGTAGGACAGGGAGGTTACGAGCAGTACTTC
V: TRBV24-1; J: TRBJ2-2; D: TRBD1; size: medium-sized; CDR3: CATIWRTGGTGELFF; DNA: TGTGCCACCATTTGGAGGACAGGGGGAACCGGGGAGCTGTTTTTT
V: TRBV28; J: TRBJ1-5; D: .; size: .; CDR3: CASSLWGRNQPQHF; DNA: TGTGCCAGCAGTTTATGGGGGAGAAATCAGCCCCAGCATTTT
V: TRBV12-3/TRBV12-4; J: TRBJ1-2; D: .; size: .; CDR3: CASTPVIAVGYTF; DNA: TGTGCCAGCACCCCCGTGATAGCAGTTGGCTACACCTTC
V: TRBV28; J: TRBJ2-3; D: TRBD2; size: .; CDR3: CASSPGLAGVPTDTQYF; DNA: TGTGCCAGCAGCCCCGGACTAGCGGGGGTACCTACAGATACGCAGTATTTT
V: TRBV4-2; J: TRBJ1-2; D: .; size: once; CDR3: CASSQGDGGVAYGYTF; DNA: TGTGCCAGCAGCCAAGGGGACGGGGGGGTGGCCTATGGCTACACCTTC
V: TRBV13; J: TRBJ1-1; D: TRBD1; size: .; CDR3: CASSSTGAHRVGTEAFF; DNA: TGTGCCAGCAGCTCTACAGGGGCCCACCGGGTGGGCACTGAAGCTTTCTTT
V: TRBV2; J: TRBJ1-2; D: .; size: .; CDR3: CASGGQLAGGYTF; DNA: TGTGCCAGCGGAGGACAGCTTGCTGGTGGCTACACCTTC
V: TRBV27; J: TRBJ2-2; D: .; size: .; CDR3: CASSFTPNTGELFF; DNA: TGTGCCAGCAGTTTTACACCGAACACCGGGGAGCTGTTTTTT
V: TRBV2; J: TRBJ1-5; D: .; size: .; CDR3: CASSGRFSNQPQHF; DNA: TGTGCCAGCAGTGGGCGGTTTAGCAATCAGCCCCAGCATTTT
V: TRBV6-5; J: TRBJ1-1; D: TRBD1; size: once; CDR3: CASSSPQGAGTEAFF; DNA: TGTGCCAGCAGTTCTCCTCAGGGGGCGGGCACTGAAGCTTTCTTT
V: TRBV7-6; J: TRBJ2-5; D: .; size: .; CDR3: CASSLRQRETQYF; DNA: TGTGCCAGCAGCCTGCGACAGAGGGAGACCCAGTACTTC
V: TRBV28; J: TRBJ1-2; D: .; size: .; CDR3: CASSSTVSANYGYTF; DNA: TGTGCCAGCAGTTCGACAGTCTCGGCAAACTATGGCTACACCTTC
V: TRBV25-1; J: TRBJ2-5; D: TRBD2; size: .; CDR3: CASSEGLAGTQETQYF; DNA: TGTGCCAGCAGTGAAGGACTAGCGGGGACCCAAGAGACCCAGTACTTC
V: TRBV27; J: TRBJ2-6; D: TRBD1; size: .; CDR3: CASSTRTGGANVLTF; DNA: TGTGCCAGCAGTACCCGGACAGGGGGGGCCAACGTCCTGACTTTC
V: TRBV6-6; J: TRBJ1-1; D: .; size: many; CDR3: CASSPTNTEAFF; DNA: TGTGCCAGCAGCCCTACTAACACTGAAGCTTTCTTT
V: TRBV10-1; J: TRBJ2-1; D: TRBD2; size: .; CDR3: CASWGLGGTNEQFF; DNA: TGCGCCAGCTGGGGACTAGGGGGAACTAATGAGCAGTTCTTC
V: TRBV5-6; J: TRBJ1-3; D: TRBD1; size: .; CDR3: CASSNVMTGGAGGNTIYF; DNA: TGTGCCAGCAGCAACGTTATGACAGGGGGCGCAGGTGGAAACACCATATATTTT
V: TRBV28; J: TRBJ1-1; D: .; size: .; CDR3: CASSLWKTVSEAFF; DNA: TGTGCCAGCAGTTTATGGAAGACAGTGTCGGAAGCTTTCTTT
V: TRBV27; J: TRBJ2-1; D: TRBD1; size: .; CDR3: CASSSGTGYNEQFF; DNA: TGTGCCAGCAGTTCCGGGACAGGCTACAATGAGCAGTTCTTC
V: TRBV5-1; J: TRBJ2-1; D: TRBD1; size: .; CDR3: CASSSGQGSYNEQFF; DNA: TGCGCCAGCAGCTCTGGACAGGGCTCCTACAATGAGCAGTTCTTC
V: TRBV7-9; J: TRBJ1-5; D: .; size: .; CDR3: CASSPEGGQPQHF; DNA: TGTGCCAGCAGCCCTGAGGGTGGTCAGCCCCAGCATTTT
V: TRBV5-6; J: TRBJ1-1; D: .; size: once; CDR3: CASINQGNMNTEAFF; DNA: TGTGCCAGCATCAACCAGGGGAACATGAACACTGAAGCTTTCTTT
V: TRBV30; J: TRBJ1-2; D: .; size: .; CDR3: CAWNLGAGNGYTF; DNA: TGTGCCTGGAACCTAGGCGCAGGGAATGGCTACACCTTC
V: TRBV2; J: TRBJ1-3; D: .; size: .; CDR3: CASSGYRVPGNTIYF; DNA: TGTGCCAGCAGCGGATACAGGGTACCGGGAAACACCATATATTTT
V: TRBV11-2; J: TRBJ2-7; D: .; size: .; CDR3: CASSLADSAYEQYF; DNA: TGTGCCAGCAGCTTAGCGGACAGTGCCTACGAGCAGTACTTC
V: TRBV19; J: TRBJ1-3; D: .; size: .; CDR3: CASSIERVWSSGNTIYF; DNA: TGTGCCAGTAGTATTGAGAGGGTGTGGAGCTCTGGAAACACCATATATTTT
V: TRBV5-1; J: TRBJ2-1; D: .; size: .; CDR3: CASKGGGEGEQFF; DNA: TGCGCCAGCAAGGGAGGGGGAGAGGGTGAGCAGTTCTTC
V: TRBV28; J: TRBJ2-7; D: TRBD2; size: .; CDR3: CASRFSGRSTYEQYF; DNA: TGTGCCAGCAGGTTTAGCGGGAGAAGCACCTACGAGCAGTACTTC
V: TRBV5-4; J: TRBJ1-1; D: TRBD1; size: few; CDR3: CASSPGTGGPMNTEAFF; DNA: TGTGCCAGCAGCCCGGGGACAGGGGGCCCCATGAACACTGAAGCTTTCTTT
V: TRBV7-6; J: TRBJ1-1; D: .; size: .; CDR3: CASSPFGSVGNTEAFF; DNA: TGTGCCAGCAGCCCCTTCGGGTCGGTAGGGAACACTGAAGCTTTCTTT
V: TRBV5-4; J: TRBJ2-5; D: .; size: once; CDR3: CASSTQGKQETQYF; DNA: TGTGCCAGCAGCACTCAGGGAAAACAAGAGACCCAGTACTTC
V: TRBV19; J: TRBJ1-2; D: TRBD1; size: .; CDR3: CASTPADRDYGYTF; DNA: TGTGCCAGTACCCCCGCCGACAGGGACTATGGCTACACCTTC
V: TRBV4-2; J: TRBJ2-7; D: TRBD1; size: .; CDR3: CASSLGQGAYEQYF; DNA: TGTGCCAGCAGCCTGGGACAGGGGGCATACGAGCAGTACTTC
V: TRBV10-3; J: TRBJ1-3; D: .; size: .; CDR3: CAISEKAQGNTIYF; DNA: TGTGCCATCAGTGAAAAGGCCCAGGGGAACACCATATATTTT
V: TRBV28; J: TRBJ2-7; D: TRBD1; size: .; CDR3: CASMGTGTATYEQYF; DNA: TGTGCCAGCATGGGGACAGGGACGGCGACCTACGAGCAGTACTTC
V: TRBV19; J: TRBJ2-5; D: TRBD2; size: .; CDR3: CASSPLAGGPETQYF; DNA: TGTGCCAGTAGTCCCCTAGCGGGAGGGCCAGAGACCCAGTACTTC
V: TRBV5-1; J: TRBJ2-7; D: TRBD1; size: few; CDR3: CASSSGQGELYEQYF; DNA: TGCGCCAGCAGCTCCGGACAGGGGGAGCTCTACGAGCAGTACTTC
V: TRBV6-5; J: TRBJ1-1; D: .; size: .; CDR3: CASRGVGTEAFF; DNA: TGTGCCAGCAGGGGAGTCGGCACTGAAGCTTTCTTT
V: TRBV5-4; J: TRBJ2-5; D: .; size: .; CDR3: CASSKTGFQETQYF; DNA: TGTGCCAGCAGCAAAACAGGTTTTCAAGAGACCCAGTACTTC
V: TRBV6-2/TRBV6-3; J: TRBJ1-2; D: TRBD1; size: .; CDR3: CASSYGTGHGYTF; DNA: TGTGCCAGCAGTTACGGGACAGGGCATGGCTACACCTTC